The 15 T cell receptor beta chains given below trace back to one sample, sequenced in a study of technical replicates of blood from a few donors. Produced via immunoSEQ multiplex PCR; TCRdb's table is partial and in-frame only. This table holds about 89,000 clones, 94% found once. Sequencing was carried out using T cells isolated from PBMCs. The receptors were gathered from a human donor in good health.

The CDR3 DNA reads TGTGCCAGCAGCTTAGTCGGGGAAGCTTTCTTT. This encodes CASSLVGEAFF. The genes are TRBV7-9 and TRBJ1-1; no clear D. CDR1 SEHNR and CDR2 FQNEAQ come from the germline V gene (reference sequence). The CDR3 loop spans 11 amino acids. With 1 base removed from V and 8 bases from J, the gap between germline ends came to 5 bases.

The J gene is TRBJ1-1, the V gene TRBV7-2; unclear D gene. The V and J ends lost 7 bases and 11 bases respectively, with 14 bases between them. This CDR3 contains 11 residues. The germline CDR1 and CDR2 sequences are SGHTA and FQGNSA. CDR3 residues: CASTPGRAAFF. DNA of the CDR3: TGTGCCAGCACCCCGGGGAGGGCGGCTTTCTTT.

The table lists this clone with a count of one. The chain combines TRBV9 with TRBJ1-5, with a possible D match to TRBD1 (5 bases). Per the germline V gene, CDR1 is SGDLS and CDR2 is YYNGEE. Trimming stripped 3 bases from V and 6 bases from J, with 16 bases between. CDR3 length: 15 amino acids. For the CDR3, the DNA is TGTGCCAGCAGCGCCACGGGCAGGGAGGGTCAGCCCCAGCATTTT. Its translation: CASSATGREGQPQHF.

The CDR3 bases are TGCAGCGCCCAACGCCAGGGTTTGGACTATGGCTACACCTTC. It codes for CSAQRQGLDYGYTF. This chain links TRBV29-1 with TRBJ1-2; a possible D gene is TRBD1 (5 bases). The germline gives CDR1 SQVTM, CDR2 ANQGSEA. The CDR3 spans 14 residues. V dropped 7 bases and J dropped 3 bases, with 18 bases sitting between them.

The chain uses TRBV9 and TRBJ1-2, with D unresolved. CDR1 is SGDLS, CDR2 YYNGEE, per germline. V was clipped by 0 bases and J by 3 bases, with 9 bases between them. CDR3 length: 14 residues. In DNA form, the CDR3 reads TGTGCCAGCAGCGTAGAAAACAGTCACTATGGCTACACCTTC. Its protein product is CASSVENSHYGYTF.

The CDR3 loop reads CASSTQGTGARGTEAFF. As DNA, the CDR3 is TGTGCCAGCTCAACCCAGGGGACAGGGGCGCGGGGCACTGAAGCTTTCTTT. The J gene is TRBJ1-1, the V gene TRBV18; TRBD1 agrees at 10 bases. V dropped 5 bases and J dropped 4; count of bases not matched to a gene: 13. Germline CDR1 is KGHSH and CDR2 is LQKENI. This CDR3 comprises 17 residues.

The chain uses TRBV15 and TRBJ2-1; TRBD2 agrees at 10 bases. Germline CDR1 is LNHNV and CDR2 is YYDKDF (reference sequence). The CDR3 runs to 15 residues. Germline trimming cut 3 bases from V and 8 bases from J; bases unmatched to any gene: 7. The CDR3 reads CATSSPLAGVYEQFF. In DNA form, the CDR3 reads TGTGCCACCAGCAGCCCTCTAGCGGGAGTGTATGAGCAGTTCTTC.

J is TRBJ2-4 and V is TRBV5-1, with 7 bases aligning to TRBD2. This CDR3 has 13 amino acids. After removal of 5 bases from V and 5 bases from J, the junction contained 4 bases not matched to a gene. CDR1 is SGHRS and CDR2 is YFSETQ in the germline V gene. The CDR3 DNA reads as TGCGCCAGCAGTAAGGCGGGGGAAAACATTCAGTACTTC. Its protein is CASSKAGENIQYF.

This chain joins TRBV6-5 and TRBJ1-3; TRBD1 is a possible D gene (5 bases). The germline gives CDR1 MNHEY, CDR2 SVGAGI. The CDR3 consists of 15 residues. V was shortened by 0 bases and J by 0 bases, with 6 bases between the two germline ends. For the CDR3, the DNA is TGTGCCAGCAGTTACTCGGGGCCCTCTGGAAACACCATATATTTT. Its protein product is CASSYSGPSGNTIYF.

The rearrangement joins TRBV29-1 to TRBJ2-3, with TRBD2 identical over 7 bases. Per the germline V gene, CDR1 is SQVTM and CDR2 is ANQGSEA. The V segment lost 4 bases and the J segment 4 bases; nucleotides outside the gene matches: 8. The CDR3 runs to 14 residues. Here the CDR3 reads CSVGMSGVADTQYF. In DNA, the CDR3 is TGCAGCGTTGGCATGAGCGGGGTGGCAGATACGCAGTATTTT.

This chain uses TRBV7-6 with TRBJ2-3; TRBD2 agrees at 13 bases. This CDR3 is 15 amino acids long. The V gene end was trimmed by 5 bases and the J gene end by 7 bases; junction bases not matched to a gene: 6. Germline assignment: CDR1 SGHVS and CDR2 FNYEAQ. In DNA form, the CDR3 reads TGTGCCAGCAGCAGAACTAGCGGGGGGGCCAATACGCAGTATTTT. Residues: CASSRTSGGANTQYF.

This clone was detected once. This chain links TRBV18 with TRBJ2-5, with 9 bases that match TRBD2. J lost 1 base, V lost 1 base, and 7 bases had no gene match. The CDR3 totals 17 residues. From germline, CDR1 is KGHSH and CDR2 LQKENI. Here the CDR3 DNA reads TGTGCCAGCTCACCACGGGGGCTAGCGGGAACCCAAGAGACCCAGTACTTC. It encodes CASSPRGLAGTQETQYF.

The V gene is TRBV6-5, the J gene TRBJ2-7; perhaps TRBD2 as D (5 bases). V was pared by 4 bases and J by 7 bases, with 17 bases between. CDR3 length: 14 residues. Germline V gene lookup returns CDR1 MNHEY and CDR2 SVGAGI. Here the CDR3 reads CASSFGLRVGEQYF. In DNA form, the CDR3 reads TGTGCCAGCAGTTTCGGCCTGCGGGTAGGAGAGCAGTACTTC.

The genes are TRBV7-9 and TRBJ2-5; D gene ambiguous. V lost 1 base and J lost 1, with 7 bases in between. The CDR3 is 14 amino acids. Germline CDR1 reads SEHNR; CDR2 reads FQNEAQ (reference sequence). The CDR3 region has the DNA TGTGCCAGCAGCTTAGACAACAGCCAAGAGACCCAGTACTTC. It yields the protein CASSLDNSQETQYF.

V gene TRBV27 combines with J gene TRBJ2-3; TRBD2 matches 12 bases. Germline-derived CDR1 and CDR2 are MNHEY and SMNVEV (reference sequence). V trimming: 4 bases; J trimming: 5 bases; junction bases outside the gene matches: 7. CDR3 size: 16 residues. This chain's CDR3 is CASSSRLAGAVDTQYF. CDR3 bases: TGTGCCAGCAGTTCCAGACTAGCGGGAGCGGTAGATACGCAGTATTTT.